These 22 T cell receptor beta chains share one sample of origin, sequenced in a study of spatial heterogeneity in lung cancer. Time point of the sample: sample taken at primary tumor resection. TCRdb passed the 5' RACE reads through MiXCR, listing each CDR3 protein once. The sample lists some 23,000 distinct CDR3 sequences; about 7% were seen once. The sample here was PBMCs, taken at surgery. Receptors were obtained from a male donor with early-stage non-small cell lung cancer.

In its sample, this clonotype was seen a few times. This sequence joins TRBV20-1 and TRBJ2-1; D might be TRBD2 (5 bases). The V end was cut by 6 bases, the J end by 10 bases, with 22 bases between. CDR1 and CDR2 from the germline V gene are DFQATT and SNEGSKA (reference sequence). CDR3 length equals 14 residues. The CDR3 loop is CSAPYGDWEKEQFF. The CDR3 coding sequence is TGCAGTGCACCCTACGGCGACTGGGAGAAGGAGCAGTTCTTC.

This clonotype was seen many times. The genes are TRBV7-9 and TRBJ2-7; 12 bases line up with TRBD2. Germline CDR1 SEHNR, CDR2 FQNEAQ (reference sequence). V trimming: 5 bases; J trimming: 0 bases; junction bases outside the gene matches: 14. The length of the CDR3 is 19 residues. The CDR3 DNA sequence: TGTGCCAGCAGCACCTATCAAACTAGCGGGGGGCCGAACTCCTACGAGCAGTACGTC. It specifies CASSTYQTSGGPNSYEQYV.

This clonotype was seen a handful of times. The chain combines TRBV27 with TRBJ1-5; D gene ambiguous. CDR1 is MNHEY, CDR2 SMNVEV, per germline (reference sequence). The CDR3 covers 14 residues. V gave up 2 bases and J gave up 4 bases, with 9 bases separating them. CDR3 amino acids: CASSLLALNQPQHF. In DNA form, the CDR3 reads TGTGCCAGCAGTTTACTCGCCCTTAATCAGCCCCAGCATTTT.

This clonotype was seen at least ten times. CDR3 sequence: CASSPFTPGANVLTF. The CDR3 DNA reads TGTGCCAGCAGCCCTTTCACTCCTGGGGCCAACGTCCTGACTTTC. This chain links TRBV5-6 with TRBJ2-6, with D unresolved. The CDR3 consists of 15 residues. Trimming pared 4 bases from V and 2 bases from J, leaving 10 bases between. In germline, CDR1 is SGHDT, CDR2 YYEEEE.

This clonotype was observed a handful of times. The CDR3 loop is CASSMGTGQETQYF. DNA for the CDR3: TGTGCCAGCAGCATGGGGACAGGACAAGAGACCCAGTACTTC. This chain connects TRBV7-2 to TRBJ2-5; TRBD1 agrees at 8 bases. The CDR3 is 14 amino acids. Germline assignment: CDR1 SGHTA and CDR2 FQGNSA. V lost 5 bases to trimming and J lost 2 bases; unmatched junction nucleotides: 4.

The rearrangement joins TRBV2 to TRBJ2-1; 13 bases are shared with TRBD2. The germline CDR1 and CDR2 sequences are SNHLY and FYNNEI. The CDR3 covers 17 residues. The junction had 6 bases not matched to a gene; V was cut back by 6 bases and J by 1 base. CDR3 DNA sequence: TGTGCCAGCAGACCGGGACTAGCGGGACTGTCCTACAATGAGCAGTTCTTC. This encodes CASRPGLAGLSYNEQFF. Filled out from reference TRBV2 and TRBJ2-1, the complete variable domain reads EPEVTQTPSHQVTQMGQEVILRCVPISNHLYFYWYRQILGQKVEFLVSFYNNEISEKSEIFDDQFSVERPDGSNFTLKIRSTKLEDSAMYFCASRPGLAGLSYNEQFFGPGTRLTVL.

This clonotype was picked up many times. The junction does not match germline at one end; this may be a read error. The chain couples TRBV15 to TRBJ2-6; D unresolved. Per the germline V gene, CDR1 is LNHNV and CDR2 is YYDKDF (reference sequence). This CDR3 region has 15 residues. CDR3 bases: TGTGCCACCAACAGAAGAGACTCTGGGGCCAACGTCCTGACTTTC. Residues: CATNRRDSGANVLTF.

This clonotype was detected many times. The rearrangement links TRBV20-1 to TRBJ1-6, with a tentative D call TRBD1 (6 bases). This CDR3 is built from 17 residues. The germline V gene has CDR1 DFQATT and CDR2 SNEGSKA (reference sequence). V lost 2 bases, J lost 7 bases, and 21 bases lay in between. The CDR3 nucleotides are TGCAGTGCTAGATCCCCCCTAGGACAGACGAGCAATTCACCCCTCCACTTT. Translated: CSARSPLGQTSNSPLHF.

This clonotype showed up many times. The CDR3 here is CASSFQGLGELFF. The CDR3 DNA reads as TGTGCCAGCAGCTTCCAGGGGCTCGGGGAGCTGTTTTTT. The rearrangement joins TRBV7-2 to TRBJ2-2, with TRBD1 as a possible D gene (6 bases). Germline V gene sequence: CDR1 SGHTA, CDR2 FQGNSA. Trimming stripped 3 bases from V and 7 bases from J, with 9 bases between. The CDR3 covers 13 residues.

There are many counts of this clonotype. CDR3 loop: CSAPRTSGASTDTQYF. CDR3 DNA: TGCAGTGCTCCTCGGACTAGCGGGGCTAGCACAGATACGCAGTATTTT. This rearrangement joins TRBV20-1 to TRBJ2-3, with 12 positions matching TRBD2. The V gene's germline CDR1 is DFQATT and CDR2 SNEGSKA (reference sequence). The CDR3 loop spans 16 amino acids. V was pared by 5 bases and J by 0 bases, with 6 bases of the junction left unmatched.

This clonotype has ten or more counts. The V gene is TRBV3-1, the J gene TRBJ1-5; a weak D match, TRBD1 (6 bases). Looked up from germline, CDR1 is LGHDT and CDR2 is YNNKEL (reference sequence). The ends were cut back, 0 bases at V and 3 bases at J, with 9 bases in the middle. CDR3 length equals 15 residues. In nucleotides, the CDR3 is TGTGCCAGCAGCCAAGACGGACAGTACAATCAGCCCCAGCATTTT. Its protein product is CASSQDGQYNQPQHF.

Many counts were recorded for this clonotype. The chain links TRBV28 to TRBJ1-2; no clear D gene. The CDR3 is 9 amino acids. With 3 bases removed from V and 13 bases from J, the gap between germline ends came to 6 bases. Germline loops: CDR1 MDHEN, CDR2 SYDVKM. CDR3 DNA: TGTGCCAGCAGTTTCCCGCGCACCTTC. Amino acids: CASSFPRTF.

This clonotype was observed at least ten times. V usage is TRBV9 and J usage is TRBJ2-7; possibly TRBD2 for D (5 bases). CDR3 length equals 12 residues. Trimming removed 2 bases at V and 7 bases at J, with 10 bases between. CDR1 and CDR2 from the germline V gene are SGDLS and YYNGEE. As DNA, the CDR3 is TGTGCCAGCAGCGTTGACGGGGAAGAGCAGTACTTC. Translating gives CASSVDGEEQYF.

Many counts were recorded for this clonotype. The rearrangement joins TRBV5-1 to TRBJ2-7; 9 bases align to TRBD2. With 4 bases clipped from V and 5 bases from J, the junction kept 10 bases outside the gene matches. Germline V CDR1 and CDR2: SGHRS, YFSETQ. This CDR3 spans 15 amino acids. As DNA, the CDR3 is TGCGCCAGCAGCCGGTGGGTAGCGGGAGCCAACGAGCAGTACTTC. Protein product: CASSRWVAGANEQYF.

The chain is built from TRBV13 and TRBJ1-2; 7 bases fit TRBD1. There are 13 residues in the CDR3. The V gene end was trimmed by 8 bases and the J gene end by 6 bases; junction bases not matched to a gene: 9. Looked up from germline, CDR1 is PRHDT and CDR2 is FYEKMQ (reference sequence). CDR3 protein: CASRDSQFHGYTF. The CDR3 DNA sequence: TGTGCCAGCCGGGACAGCCAGTTTCATGGCTACACCTTC.

The chain links TRBV20-1 to TRBJ2-1, with TRBD2 identical over 11 bases. With 5 bases clipped from V and 6 bases from J, the junction kept 6 bases outside the gene matches. Germline CDR1 is DFQATT and CDR2 is SNEGSKA (reference sequence). CDR3 size: 14 residues. CDR3 nucleotide sequence: TGCAGTGCTTTAGCGGGAGGGGGAGGCAATGAGCAGTTCTTC. The encoded protein is CSALAGGGGNEQFF.

In regard to this clonotype: A much larger clone lies a single base off, so this may be a read error. The chain has TRBV20-1 and TRBJ1-5; no reliable D call. The germline V gene has CDR1 DFQATT and CDR2 SNEGSKA (reference sequence). This CDR3 is 15 amino acids long. The CDR3 DNA reads TGCAGTGCTATCTCATTAAGGGCCCCCTTCGAGCCCCCGCATTTT. It yields the protein CSAISLRAPFEPPHF.

CDR3 sequence reads: CAISEGQGGETQYF. CDR3 DNA sequence: TGTGCCATCAGTGAGGGGCAGGGCGGAGAGACCCAGTACTTC. V and J are TRBV10-3 and TRBJ2-5, with a tentative D call TRBD1 (5 bases). Germline assignment: CDR1 ENHRY and CDR2 SYGVKD. Trimming pared 2 bases from V and 4 bases from J, leaving 11 bases between. This CDR3 region has 14 residues.

This clonotype came up a few times. The chain carries TRBV20-1 and TRBJ1-2; TRBD1 is a possible D gene (5 bases). Germline CDR1 is DFQATT and CDR2 is SNEGSKA (reference sequence). The CDR3 length is 12 residues. Trimming pared 5 bases from V and 5 bases from J, leaving 12 bases between. The CDR3 spells CSASREGYGYTF. CDR3 coding DNA: TGCAGTGCTTCTCGGGAGGGGTATGGCTACACCTTC.

The sample holds one count of this clonotype. This chain connects TRBV12-3 or TRBV12-4 to TRBJ2-3, with TRBD1 matching 7 bases. The CDR3 is made up of 15 amino acids. V lost 7 bases and J lost 1; bases outside the gene matches: 8. CDR3 loop: CASTSATGGTDTQYF. The CDR3 DNA reads as TGTGCCAGCACCTCAGCCACAGGGGGCACAGATACGCAGTATTTT.

There are a few counts of this clonotype. The CDR3 DNA sequence: TGTGCCACCACCCCAGGGTTAAGCAATCAGCCCCAGCATTTT. It encodes CATTPGLSNQPQHF. This sequence joins TRBV15 and TRBJ1-5, with a weak D call TRBD1 (5 bases). The V gene's germline CDR1 is LNHNV and CDR2 YYDKDF (reference sequence). There are 14 residues in the CDR3. Trimming left V 7 bases short and J 1 base short, with 11 bases between.

The V call is TRBV5-1, the J call TRBJ2-5; the match to TRBD2 covers 8 bases. Trimming cost V 4 bases and J 3 bases; bases outside gene matches: 14. Germline CDR1 SGHRS, CDR2 YFSETQ. The CDR3 is made up of 17 amino acids. The CDR3 coding sequence is TGCGCCAGCAGCCCCCCTCGGGATAGCGGGGACGAAGAGACCCAGTACTTC. It specifies CASSPPRDSGDEETQYF. The complete variable domain, with remaining parts taken from reference TRBV5-1 and TRBJ2-5, reads KAGVTQTPRYLIKTRGQQVTLSCSPISGHRSVSWYQQTPGQGLQFLFEYFSETQRNKGNFPGRFSGRQFSNSRSEMNVSTLELGDSALYLCASSPPRDSGDEETQYFGPGTRLLVL.